These 10 T cell receptor beta chains share one sample of origin, sequenced in a study of blood T cells in healthy people across ages. Primers used in a second PCR of roughly 6 to 11 cycles were a sample-barcoded 5' primer and a J-beta primer mix. Via MiXCR, TCRdb re-called the 5' RACE reads, giving one row per CDR3 protein. The table includes around 1,700,000 distinct CDR3 sequences, approximately 28% detected once. Sequenced sample: blood. These receptors all stem from a woman in her twenties or thirties in good health.

Of note for this clonotype: One end of the junction is discordant with germline, which a read error may explain. The chain carries TRBV5-1 and TRBJ2-3, with 10 positions matching TRBD1. Germline CDR1 and CDR2: SGHRS and YFSETQ. The CDR3 extends over 15 amino acids. Here the CDR3 reads CACSLGTGARDTQYF. CDR3 coding DNA: TGCGCCTGCAGCTTGGGGACAGGGGCGAGGGATACGCAGTATTTT.

The table lists this clonotype with a few counts. The rearrangement joins TRBV7-9 to TRBJ2-5; TRBD2 agrees at 14 bases. This CDR3 comprises 17 residues. V was pared by 4 bases and J by 4 bases, with 8 bases of the junction left unmatched. The germline V gene encodes CDR1 SEHNR and CDR2 FQNEAQ (reference sequence). CDR3 sequence (DNA): TGTGCCAGCAGCTCCGGAGGACTAGCGGGAGGAGGAGAGACCCAGTACTTC. This codes for CASSSGGLAGGGETQYF. Together with reference TRBV7-9 and TRBJ2-5, the CDR3 gives the full variable domain: DTGVSQNPRHKITKRGQNVTFRCDPISEHNRLYWYRQTLGQGPEFLTYFQNEAQLEKSRLLSDRFSAERPKGSFSTLEIQRTEQGDSAMYLCASSSGGLAGGGETQYFGPGTRLLVL.

This chain links TRBV11-2 with TRBJ2-7, with TRBD2 identical over 13 bases. Per the germline V gene, CDR1 is SGHAT and CDR2 is FQNNGV. There are 15 residues in the CDR3. V lost 1 base and J lost 7; bases outside the gene matches: 4. CDR3 nucleotide sequence: TGTGCCAGCAGCTTAGGGACTAGCGGGGGCCTTGAGCAGTACTTC. Encoded protein: CASSLGTSGGLEQYF.

This clonotype has more than one count but fewer than ten. V is TRBV24-1 and J is TRBJ2-3; D might be TRBD1 or TRBD2, each matching 5 bases. Germline V gene lookup returns CDR1 KGHDR and CDR2 SFDVKD. Trimming took off 8 bases at V and 1 base at J, with 15 bases between the two ends. The CDR3 runs 15 residues. CDR3 region: CATTEGPGRTDTQYF. The CDR3 nucleotides read TGTGCCACCACCGAGGGACCGGGACGCACAGATACGCAGTATTTT.

This clonotype was counted only a few times. The V gene is TRBV27, the J gene TRBJ2-3; no clear D gene. V lost 5 bases to trimming and J lost 0 bases, with 15 bases between them. CDR1 and CDR2 from the germline V gene are MNHEY and SMNVEV (reference sequence). The CDR3 sequence is 16 residues long. Here the CDR3 reads CASSPRLTTSTDTQYF. CDR3 DNA sequence: TGTGCCAGCAGTCCAAGACTTACAACTAGCACAGATACGCAGTATTTT.

This clonotype was detected ten times or more. The chain joins TRBV27 to TRBJ2-7; tentatively, D is TRBD1 (8 bases). Germline V gives CDR1 MNHEY, CDR2 SMNVEV (reference sequence). The CDR3 loop spans 15 amino acids. Trimming removed 5 bases from V and 2 bases from J, with 16 bases in between. Here the CDR3 reads CASSRSGTGTYEQYF. The CDR3 region has the DNA TGTGCCAGCAGTCGAAGCGGGACAGGTACCTACGAGCAGTACTTC.

This clonotype appeared a few times. The genes are TRBV15 and TRBJ2-7; TRBD2 matches 9 bases. Trimming took 0 bases from V and 2 from J; bases not matched to a gene: 5. The germline gives CDR1 LNHNV, CDR2 YYDKDF (reference sequence). This CDR3 spans 16 amino acids. CDR3 protein: CATSRERLAGTYEQYF. In DNA, the CDR3 is TGTGCCACCAGCAGAGAGAGGCTAGCGGGGACCTACGAGCAGTACTTC.

In this sample, this clonotype turned up a few times. The J gene is TRBJ2-1, the V gene TRBV6-5; possible D gene TRBD2, 6 bases. CDR3 length equals 18 residues. V lost 2 bases and J lost 0, with 17 bases in between. The germline gives CDR1 MNHEY, CDR2 SVGAGI. Here the CDR3 DNA reads TGTGCCAGCAGTTACGGCCCCCGCGGAGGGAGCTCCTACAATGAGCAGTTCTTC. This translates into CASSYGPRGGSSYNEQFF.

About this clonotype itself: A much larger clonotype is one base distant, so this may be a read error. The V and J genes are TRBV15 and TRBJ2-5; tentative D call: TRBD1 (6 bases). The CDR3 totals 15 residues. Germline CDR1 is LNHNV and CDR2 is YYDKDF (reference sequence). The CDR3 reads CATSRAQGLQETQDF. The CDR3 coding sequence is TGTGCCACCAGCAGAGCACAGGGCCTACAAGAGACCCAGGACTTC.

Concerning this clonotype: A much larger clone sits a single nucleotide away, making a read error possible. CDR3 nucleotide sequence: TGCAGCGTTTTGGCTAGCGGGATCTCCTACAATGAGCAGTACTTC. Its translation is CSVLASGISYNEQYF. The chain has TRBV29-1 and TRBJ2-1, with 9 bases identical to TRBD2. The DNA end is more similar to TRBJ2-7, so the J call may be wrong. This CDR3 is built from 15 residues. Per germline, CDR1 SQVTM and CDR2 ANQGSEA.